The 3 T cell receptor beta chains reported below all come from one sample, sequenced in a study of blood T cell repertoires in COVID-19 (dated by TCRdb to about 2020). The receptor library was made with the immunoSEQ multiplex PCR assay. As stored in TCRdb, this immuneACCESS dataset retains in-frame rearrangements with V and J assigned. A fraction of the clones does not appear; measured against another copy, unresolved V genes explain less than half of the discrepancy, and the remainder lacks a known reason. The sample table records about 100,000 clones; about 92% of these occur just once. Together, the top ten hold about 6.3% of the sample. Source material: peripheral blood. The source is a man between 18 and 29 years old with COVID-19, enrolled during active disease.

The chain uses TRBV6-2 or TRBV6-3 and TRBJ2-2; D gene unclear. This CDR3 region has 14 residues. CDR1 is MNHEY, CDR2 SVGEGT, per germline. V was pared by 5 bases and J by 0 bases, with 7 bases between. The CDR3 region is CASSLVANTGELFF. The CDR3 coding sequence is TGTGCCAGCAGTCTAGTCGCGAACACCGGGGAGCTGTTTTTT.

The chain combines TRBV7-8 with TRBJ2-7; 7 nucleotides align to TRBD1. CDR1 and CDR2 (germline): SGHVS, FQNEAQ. The CDR3 consists of 16 residues. Unmatched junction bases numbered 20, after V lost 6 bases and J lost 9 bases. CDR3 DNA: TGTGCCAGCAGTCCTGGCACGACGACAGGGACCCACAGGCAGTACTTC. It encodes CASSPGTTTGTHRQYF. The variable domain in full, completed from reference TRBV7-8 and TRBJ2-7, reads GAGVSQSPRYKVAKRGQDVALRCDPISGHVSLFWYQQALGQGPEFLTYFQNEAQLDKSGLPSDRFFAERPEGSVSTLKIQRTQQEDSAVYLCASSPGTTTGTHRQYFGPGTRLTVT.

The chain combines TRBV7-8 with TRBJ2-2; perhaps TRBD2 as D (5 bases). The CDR3 runs 17 residues. The V and J ends lost 2 bases and 4 bases respectively, with 17 bases between them. Germline CDR1 is SGHVS and CDR2 is FQNEAQ. For the CDR3, the DNA is TGTGCCAGCAGCTTACTCGGCGGGCCCTTGGGCACCGGGGAGCTGTTTTTT. Protein sequence: CASSLLGGPLGTGELFF.